This T cell receptor beta chain comes out of a study of T cell clusters in autoimmune cytopenias. TRB was amplified by touch-down multiplex PCR, primer pools A and B combined. With the multiplex PCR reads reprocessed, TCRdb shows one record per CDR3 protein and no DNA. The table for this sample gives some 12,000 distinct CDR3 sequences. CDR1 is MNHEY, CDR2 SVGEGT, per germline. This CDR3 is 14 amino acids long. Each sample's input was approximately 0.25 ug genomic DNA, roughly 40,000 genome equivalents. These data were likewise used in another study, on T cell repertoires in aging, cancer and after chemotherapy. That report notes: In healthy donors, age-related TCR diversity loss mainly reflected lost richness.

Sequencing was done on a sample of peripheral blood. This TCR was sampled from a human donor in good health. J is TRBJ1-2 and V is TRBV6-2 or TRBV6-3; TCRdb names TRBD1, which stays unverified in the absence of DNA. CDR3 residues: CASSYDGGSYGYTF.